This T cell receptor (beta chain) was captured by sequencing in a study of CD4 and CD8 cells across lung adenocarcinoma regions. This clonotype was counted between two and nine times. Donors had localized lung adenocarcinoma, a non-small cell lung cancer. Using its own MiXCR run on the PCR reads, TCRdb lists one record per CDR3 protein. The profile shows 6,000 to 8,000 distinct CDR3 sequences, about three fifths of them singletons. Germline loops: CDR1 LNHNV, CDR2 YYDKDF (reference sequence). The CDR3 consists of 16 residues. The rearrangement links TRBV15 to TRBJ2-5; D possibly matches TRBD1 or TRBD2 (5 bases each). The DNA end favors TRBJ2-7, so the J call may be wrong. The clonotype was recovered from a female donor with lung adenocarcinoma. The CD4 and CD8 labels of this study may be unreliable. The sequencing input was CD4+ T cells from the center of a lung tumor. The CDR3 loop reads CATSRDEGKVVHEQYF. DNA for the CDR3: TGTGCCACCAGCAGAGATGAGGGGAAGGTCGTTCACGAGCAGTACTTC.